These 9 T cell receptor beta chains were all obtained from the same sample, sequenced in a study of shared clonotypes between healthy human individuals. TCRdb's table, derived via immunoSEQ multiplex PCR, lists solely in-frame clones and lacks some. This table holds about a million clones, about 80% found once. Sequenced: memory CD4+ T cells from PBMCs. Subset: CD45RA-negative fraction. All receptors come from a man between 18 and 29 years old in good health. Some clones in this sample may be carry-over from other donors' samples.

CDR3 sequence reads: CASSLMADSDYGYTF. The CDR3 DNA is TGTGCCAGCAGCTTAATGGCAGATTCAGACTATGGCTACACCTTC. V gene TRBV7-3 combines with J gene TRBJ1-2, with D uncertain. V was shortened by 1 base and J by 3 bases, with 12 bases between the two germline ends. Germline assignment: CDR1 SGHTA and CDR2 FQGTGA. The CDR3 consists of 15 residues.

This rearrangement joins TRBV4-1 to TRBJ1-1, with D unresolved. This CDR3 is built from 14 residues. CDR1 and CDR2 from the germline V gene are MGHRA and YSYEKL. V lost 1 base and J 1 base, leaving 7 bases between the germline ends. CDR3 in amino acids: CASSQVSQNTEAFF. DNA of the CDR3: TGCGCCAGCAGCCAAGTTTCTCAGAACACTGAAGCTTTCTTT.

The genes are TRBV4-2 and TRBJ2-7; TRBD1 agrees at 7 bases. The CDR3 has 16 amino acids. CDR1 and CDR2 (germline): LGHNA, YNFKEQ. J gave up 2 bases and V 0 bases, and 7 bases lay outside the gene matches. The CDR3 sequence is CASSQEFSQGAYEQYF. CDR3 DNA: TGTGCCAGCAGCCAAGAATTCAGCCAGGGGGCCTACGAGCAGTACTTC.

The chain uses TRBV5-1 and TRBJ1-2; D remains unclear. The CDR3 contains 17 residues. Trimming removed 0 bases at V and 0 bases at J, with 15 bases between. Germline V gene sequence: CDR1 SGHRS, CDR2 YFSETQ. CDR3 sequence (DNA): TGCGCCAGCAGCTTGGGGGTGACAAGTCCCTCTAACTATGGCTACACCTTC. Its protein product is CASSLGVTSPSNYGYTF.

In this sample, this clone turned up a few times. The V call is TRBV6-5, the J call TRBJ1-1; TRBD1 agrees at 8 bases. The CDR3 contains 13 residues. V dropped 6 bases and J dropped 5; count of bases not matched to a gene: 5. Germline CDR1 is MNHEY and CDR2 is SVGAGI. CDR3 DNA sequence: TGTGCCAGCAGAGCAGGGGGCAAGACTGAAGCTTTCTTT. This sequence encodes CASRAGGKTEAFF.

V usage is TRBV18 and J usage is TRBJ2-3; 7 nucleotides agree with TRBD2. There are 17 residues in the CDR3. Germline assignment: CDR1 KGHSH and CDR2 LQKENI. The trim removed 2 bases at V and 0 bases at J, leaving 8 bases unmatched. DNA of the CDR3: TGTGCCAGCTCACCAATCCCTAGCGGAGCTAGCACAGATACGCAGTATTTT. Its protein product is CASSPIPSGASTDTQYF.

The sample holds many counts of this clone. The chain uses TRBV25-1 and TRBJ2-2; D not resolved. The CDR3 extends over 14 amino acids. In germline, CDR1 is MGHDK, CDR2 SYGVNS. Trimming took 7 bases from V and 0 from J, leaving 9 bases between them. CDR3 nucleotides: TGTGCCAGCATTGGCCGCGCGAACACCGGGGAGCTGTTTTTT. It is translated as CASIGRANTGELFF.

Concerning this clone: One base separates it from a far larger clone, so it is likely a read error. Other DNA sequences in this specimen translate into the identical CDR3. The V and J genes are TRBV30 and TRBJ2-3; 8 bases are a match to TRBD2. J gave up 2 bases and V 2 bases, and 12 bases lay outside the gene matches. Germline loops: CDR1 GTSNPN, CDR2 SVGIG (reference sequence). CDR3 size: 17 residues. This CDR3 reads CAWSSTGGEIITDTQYF. Here the CDR3 DNA reads TGTGCCTGGAGTAGCACGGGAGGGGAGATAATCACAGATACGCAGTATTTT.

V usage is TRBV11-2 and J usage is TRBJ2-2; tentatively, D is TRBD2 (5 bases). Germline values: CDR1 SGHAT, CDR2 FQNNGV. V was trimmed by 1 base and J by 4 bases, leaving 7 bases between them. CDR3 size: 14 residues. The CDR3, as DNA: TGTGCCAGCAGCTTAGTTGGGAGCACCGGGGAGCTGTTTTTT. The encoded protein is CASSLVGSTGELFF.